The rows below give T cell receptor beta chains drawn from one sample of a study of CD8 T cells in cerebrospinal fluid in Alzheimer's disease. TCRdb processed the 10x single-cell sequencing reads again and assigns one entry to each CDR3 protein, with no DNA. Recorded for this sample: 850 to 1,300 distinct CDR3 sequences. Sample: cerebrospinal fluid. The receptors were gathered from a human donor in good health. Each CDR3 is given with its conserved first and last residue. Each record gives: J gene, V gene, clone size, CDR3 protein. The size field is filled for only some rows; it gives once, few, many or a size class.

TRBJ1-1	TRBV30	medium-sized	CAWSKLFGDTEAFF
TRBJ2-1	TRBV6-1	medium-sized	CASIRDSLREQFF
TRBJ2-7	TRBV7-8	large	CASSLFVLEQYF
TRBJ1-1	TRBV7-3	large	CASSYGVATEAFF
TRBJ1-5	TRBV5-6	medium-sized	CASSADTDQPQHF
TRBJ1-5	TRBV4-2	medium-sized	CASSQGPQGNSNQPQHF
TRBJ2-3	TRBV7-2	-	CASSLAGPTDTQYF
TRBJ2-1	TRBV28	medium-sized	CASRGRSYNEQFF
TRBJ1-1	TRBV5-1	large	CASSVDPTPNTEAFF
TRBJ2-1	TRBV27	medium-sized	CASSAGRDAINEQFF
TRBJ1-2	TRBV27	medium-sized	CASWSLWGHTYGYTF
TRBJ2-2	TRBV3-1	large	CASIGPANTGELFF
TRBJ2-1	TRBV11-2	large	CASSRGQGSYNEQFF
TRBJ2-1	TRBV5-1	medium-sized	CASSLEGLAYNEQFF
TRBJ2-1	TRBV3-1	large	CASSQGPAGGDNEQFF
TRBJ2-3	TRBV7-9	large	CASWGPSSREDTDTQYF
TRBJ1-1	TRBV6-5	medium-sized	CASKLLGGNTEAFF
TRBJ2-7	TRBV4-3	-	CASSQDQGFRADEQYF
TRBJ2-3	TRBV28	large	CASRRQGSDTQYF
TRBJ2-3	TRBV20-1	large	CSARAGTASTDTQYF
TRBJ2-5	TRBV7-8	large	CASSSPGTPSPQETQYF
TRBJ2-5	TRBV5-1	medium-sized	CASSQQGNQETQYF
TRBJ2-7	TRBV7-2	medium-sized	CASSFTSGGPSSYEQYF
TRBJ2-1	TRBV7-2	large	CASSLAPTSTNEQFF
TRBJ2-7	TRBV28	-	CASSLEVEYEQYF
TRBJ2-3	TRBV7-6	large	CASSLVQDSDTQYF
TRBJ1-2	TRBV6-1	medium-sized	CASKKEGQSYGYTF
TRBJ2-7	TRBV29-1	medium-sized	CSVGQGTGEQYF
TRBJ2-3	TRBV15	medium-sized	CATSRYGDTQYF
TRBJ1-4	TRBV20-1	medium-sized	CSASTPVSLGEKLFF
TRBJ2-7	TRBV5-1	medium-sized	CASSLGSGDKYEQYF
TRBJ1-1	TRBV29-1	medium-sized	CSVGRDRGMNTEAFF
TRBJ2-5	TRBV7-8	-	CASSHPVRERETQYF
TRBJ1-1	TRBV6-1	large	CASSKEVSYEAFF
TRBJ2-7	TRBV5-1	large	CASSAASGSFYEQYF
TRBJ2-3	TRBV7-9	-	CASSLEGGPDDTQYF
TRBJ1-1	TRBV6-1	medium-sized	CASSVDRNTEAFF
TRBJ2-7	TRBV13	medium-sized	CASSLGGQAEQYF
TRBJ2-5	TRBV5-1	medium-sized	CASSPGRVRETQYF